Listed here are 21 T cell receptor beta chains from one sample, sequenced in a study of CD8+ T cells in alopecia areata (dated by TCRdb to the late 2010s). Library generation was performed with the immunoSEQ multiplex PCR assay. For TCR sequencing, RNA was extracted from every sample and reverse transcribed into cDNA to serve as template. The table comes from immuneACCESS by way of TCRdb, which keeps in-frame sequences with V and J called. Part of the clones is missing from these tables; in studies checked, under half for an unresolved V gene and the rest for unknown reasons. The sample contains about 190,000 clones, 55% to 70% of them found a single time. Of the sample, approximately 0.63% falls within the top ten clones. Per the publication, the time point label means: less than five weeks on oral tofacitinib. The intended sense of this specimen's treatment or condition label: oral pan-JAK inhibitor, 5-10 mg twice daily.

This sample comprised CD4+ T cells sorted from blood, obtained at week 4, from a patient treated with tofacitinib. Receptor source: a human donor with alopecia areata.

The V and J genes are TRBV29-1 and TRBJ1-1, with a possible D match to TRBD1 (6 bases). V lost 5 bases and J lost 0, with 16 bases in between. The germline V gene encodes CDR1 SQVTM and CDR2 ANQGSEA. The CDR3 extends over 15 amino acids. CDR3 loop: CSVNPGGAVNTEAFF. The CDR3 nucleotides are TGCAGCGTTAATCCCGGGGGGGCGGTGAACACTGAAGCTTTCTTT.

This clone was observed a handful of times. The chain combines TRBV4-1 with TRBJ2-1; D is unclear. The CDR3 is made up of 17 amino acids. CDR1 and CDR2 from the germline V gene are MGHRA and YSYEKL. Trimming removed 0 bases at V and 9 bases at J, with 21 bases between. This CDR3 reads CASSQDSRAEGQSEQFF. The CDR3 DNA reads as TGCGCCAGCAGCCAAGATTCTCGGGCAGAAGGTCAGAGTGAGCAGTTCTTC.

The gene calls are TRBV28 and TRBJ2-2; D unclear. Germline loops: CDR1 MDHEN, CDR2 SYDVKM. Trimming removed 8 bases at V and 7 bases at J, with 11 bases between. The CDR3 sequence is 12 residues long. Here the CDR3 reads CASPAMNGELFF. CDR3 bases: TGTGCCAGCCCCGCCATGAACGGGGAGCTGTTTTTT.

A remark on this clone: The final CDR3 position lacks the conserved phenylalanine or tryptophan, pointing to a likely read error. The chain joins TRBV30 to TRBJ2-3, with TRBD2 as a possible D gene (6 bases). This CDR3 is built from 14 residues. V was cut by 4 bases and J by 2 bases, with 13 bases left in between. Germline V gives CDR1 GTSNPN, CDR2 SVGIG (reference sequence). For the CDR3, the DNA is TGTGCCTGGAATCCCGGGGACTTCACAGATACGCAGTATTCT. Encoded protein: CAWNPGDFTDTQYS.

This clone was detected only a few times. This rearrangement joins TRBV7-9 to TRBJ1-1, with 9 bases lining up with TRBD1. V dropped 8 bases and J dropped 3; count of bases not matched to a gene: 10. The CDR3 contains 15 residues. CDR1 is SEHNR and CDR2 is FQNEAQ in the germline V gene (reference sequence). CDR3 in amino acids: CASGINRGPYTEAFF. For the CDR3, the DNA is TGTGCCAGCGGGATTAACAGGGGGCCCTACACTGAAGCTTTCTTT.

The gene calls are TRBV20-1 and TRBJ2-1; D remains ambiguous. The ends were cut back, 2 bases at V and 7 bases at J, with 6 bases in the middle. Per germline, CDR1 DFQATT and CDR2 SNEGSKA (reference sequence). The CDR3 is 11 amino acids. CDR3: CSARLANEQFF. The CDR3 DNA is TGCAGTGCTAGACTCGCGAATGAGCAGTTCTTC.

This clone was seen only once. This chain uses TRBV7-8 with TRBJ2-7; D unclear. The germline CDR1 and CDR2 sequences are SGHVS and FQNEAQ. Trimming removed 4 bases at V and 1 base at J, with 8 bases between. The length of the CDR3 is 13 residues. The CDR3 loop is CASSSIGSYEQYF. The CDR3 nucleotides read TGTGCCAGCAGCTCTATCGGTTCCTACGAGCAGTACTTC.

The count of this clone is one. The chain employs TRBV19 and TRBJ2-7, with a tentative D call TRBD2 (6 bases). CDR1 LNHDA and CDR2 SQIVND come from the germline V gene (reference sequence). This CDR3 comprises 15 residues. V was clipped by 3 bases and J by 5 bases, with 17 bases between them. The CDR3 DNA is TGTGCCAGTAGTATTGGGGGACGGGAGCGGGACGAGCAGTACTTC. Protein sequence: CASSIGGRERDEQYF.

The chain joins TRBV27 to TRBJ2-4; D call uncertain. The CDR3 extends over 13 amino acids. Germline CDR1 reads MNHEY; CDR2 reads SMNVEV (reference sequence). With 4 bases removed from V and 6 bases from J, the gap between germline ends came to 10 bases. This chain's CDR3 is CASSSSPRNIQYF. Here the CDR3 DNA reads TGTGCCAGCAGTTCTTCTCCTCGAAACATTCAGTACTTC.

The chain combines TRBV29-1 with TRBJ2-5; D perhaps matches TRBD2 (5 bases). The CDR3 runs 12 residues. Trimming cost V 6 bases and J 4 bases, with 12 bases left between them. Germline CDR1 reads SQVTM; CDR2 reads ANQGSEA. CDR3 sequence reads: CSVGGFRETQYF. In DNA, the CDR3 is TGCAGCGTCGGCGGGTTCAGAGAGACCCAGTACTTC.

The chain couples TRBV5-1 to TRBJ2-1; D could derive from TRBD1 or TRBD2 (6 bases each). The V gene lost 6 bases and the J gene lost 9 bases, with 22 bases spanning the gap. In germline, CDR1 is SGHRS, CDR2 YFSETQ. The CDR3 loop spans 15 amino acids. The DNA for the CDR3 is TGCGCCAGCAACACCCCAAAAGGGGGGCTGAGTGAGCAGTTCTTC. Translating gives CASNTPKGGLSEQFF.

The J gene is TRBJ1-1, the V gene TRBV4-2; D is unclear. Germline CDR1 LGHNA, CDR2 YNFKEQ. V was pared by 0 bases and J by 2 bases, with 10 bases between. The CDR3 loop spans 15 amino acids. CDR3 amino acids: CASSQDKGFNTEAFF. The CDR3 bases are TGTGCCAGCAGCCAAGATAAAGGGTTTAACACTGAAGCTTTCTTT.

V and J are TRBV6-5 and TRBJ2-3; D is uncertain. Trimming shortened V by 7 bases and J by 0 bases, and 8 bases separated the two germline ends. Per the germline V gene, CDR1 is MNHEY and CDR2 is SVGAGI. There are 13 residues in the CDR3. The CDR3 DNA sequence: TGTGCCAGCACGGTCCCTAGCACAGATACGCAGTATTTT. It translates to CASTVPSTDTQYF.

The CDR3 coding sequence is TGTGCCAGCAGTTACGTTTCCCCCACAGATACGCAGTATTTT. Protein product: CASSYVSPTDTQYF. The chain carries TRBV13 and TRBJ2-3; D call uncertain. V gave up 6 bases and J gave up 2 bases, with 12 bases separating them. The CDR3 consists of 14 residues. Germline V CDR1 and CDR2: PRHDT, FYEKMQ (reference sequence).

This clone was seen more than once but under ten times. This sequence joins TRBV6-5 and TRBJ2-6, with D possibly being TRBD2 (6 bases). Trimming removed 6 bases from V and 3 bases from J, with 9 bases in between. From germline, CDR1 is MNHEY and CDR2 SVGAGI. This CDR3 spans 14 amino acids. CDR3 residues: CASRGGGGANVLTF. CDR3 DNA: TGTGCCAGCAGGGGGGGAGGTGGGGCCAACGTCCTGACTTTC.

V gene TRBV2 combines with J gene TRBJ2-2, with D possibly being TRBD1 or TRBD2 (5 bases each). In germline, CDR1 is SNHLY, CDR2 FYNNEI. The germline V and J ends were trimmed by 6 bases and 6 bases, with 20 bases remaining between them. This CDR3 has 16 amino acids. CDR3 coding DNA: TGTGCCAGCAGCGCCTTCCGAGGGGCTCGGGCCGGGGAGCTGTTTTTT. This gives the protein CASSAFRGARAGELFF.

Comment on this clone: This sample also contains other DNA sequences that code for the same CDR3. The chain joins TRBV20-1 to TRBJ2-7; D call uncertain. The CDR3 has 11 amino acids. The V gene lost 3 bases and the J gene lost 3 bases, with 6 bases spanning the gap. Germline V lookup: CDR1 DFQATT, CDR2 SNEGSKA (reference sequence). CDR3 nucleotide sequence: TGCAGTGCTAGCCTAAACTACGAGCAGTACTTC. It is translated as CSASLNYEQYF.

V is TRBV30 and J is TRBJ2-7, with unresolved D. Germline CDR1 is GTSNPN and CDR2 is SVGIG (reference sequence). This CDR3 has 12 amino acids. The V and J ends lost 0 bases and 4 bases respectively, with 7 bases between them. The CDR3 bases are TGTGCCTGGAGTGTGGAAGTATACGAGCAGTACTTC. This codes for CAWSVEVYEQYF.

The rearrangement joins TRBV29-1 to TRBJ2-3; D possibly uses TRBD1 or TRBD2 (6 bases each). The CDR3 sequence is 13 residues long. Per germline, CDR1 SQVTM and CDR2 ANQGSEA. Trimming pared 7 bases from V and 8 bases from J, leaving 19 bases between. CDR3 residues: CSGGATAEATQYF. In DNA form, the CDR3 reads TGCAGCGGGGGGGCGACCGCGGAAGCTACGCAGTATTTT.

This clone was observed a handful of times. The J gene is TRBJ2-5, the V gene TRBV29-1; tentatively, D is TRBD2 (6 bases). The V gene lost 0 bases and the J gene lost 4 bases, with 12 bases spanning the gap. Germline V gene data show CDR1 as SQVTM and CDR2 as ANQGSEA. This CDR3 has 14 amino acids. The CDR3 DNA reads as TGCAGCGTTGAAGATCCGGAGGGACGAGAGACCCAGTACTTC. This encodes CSVEDPEGRETQYF.

This clone has a handful of counts. The same CDR3 is also encoded by other DNA sequences in this sample. This sequence joins TRBV27 and TRBJ2-7; D is tentatively TRBD1 or TRBD2 (5 bases each). Between the trimmed V and J ends, which lost 4 bases and 2 bases, there was a span of 12 bases. Germline V gene sequence: CDR1 MNHEY, CDR2 SMNVEV (reference sequence). This CDR3 has 14 amino acids. The CDR3 loop reads CASSYRDGTYEQYF. The DNA of the CDR3 is TGTGCCAGCAGTTATCGGGACGGAACCTACGAGCAGTACTTC.